This T cell receptor (beta chain) was retrieved from a study of long-term antiretroviral therapy in people with HIV. An immunoSEQ assay, version v3.0, was performed at survey level. Sequencing was intended to reach roughly 40,000-50,000 T-cell genomes per sample. Sequencing used immunoSEQ multiplex PCR; TCRdb keeps in-frame clones, though not all of them. The sample lists about 32,000 clones, approximately 83% occurring once. General observations from the study: Repertoire dominance by clones expanded before ART was seen at all time points. Data on ART adherence, viral resistance or therapy changes were unavailable.

Per the germline V gene, CDR1 is GTSNPN and CDR2 is SVGIG (reference sequence). V was pared by 1 base and J by 8 bases, with 9 bases between. The CDR3 runs to 12 residues. Of note for this clone: As yet, its antigen is unknown.

The sequencing used unsorted PBMCs, collected 2.2 years after starting antiretroviral therapy. This TCR was sampled from a man aged 18 to 30 with HIV. The gene calls are TRBV30 and TRBJ2-1; no firm D call. DNA for the CDR3: TGTGCCTGGAGTGGGCGGTTAGATGAGCAGTTCTTC. Amino acids: CAWSGRLDEQFF.